This record looks at one TCR beta chain sequence and its context. The antigen is unknown. The germline V gene has CDR1 MNHEY and CDR2 SMNVEV (reference sequence). V gave up 5 bases and J gave up 7 bases; unmatched junction bases: 4. The CDR3 runs to 13 residues. The PCR made use of 60 Vbeta and 13 Jbeta primers. Clones were sequenced by immunoSEQ multiplex PCR, and TCRdb holds only the in-frame ones, with some missing. The repertoire holds 75,000 to 95,000 clones, with just under 70% as singletons. The data originate from a study of cytomegalovirus exposure and HLA in healthy donors. Overall study: HLA-typed donors were the source of some 80 million unique TCRs, which an early data release held.

Findings and caveats of the study: As a later analysis revealed, most CMV-associated TCR beta chains appeared HLA-restricted. Some 17,000 TCR beta sequences were associated with HLA alleles at 0.05 false discovery rate in a later analysis. In vitro experiments confirmed that a few CMV-associated chains were specific for CMV antigens.

The sequenced sample consisted of PBMCs. The receptor's source is a man aged 45 to 65 in good health and CMV-seronegative. The rearrangement uses TRBV27 and TRBJ1-5; 8 positions match TRBD1. CDR3 sequence (DNA): TGTGCCAGCAGTCCGGACAGGGAGCAGCCCCAGCATTTT. As protein: CASSPDREQPQHF.